The clone carrying this T cell receptor beta chain was seen only a few times. One end of the junction does not line up with germline, which may come from a read error. This record belongs to a study of CDR3 diversity in severe acne. The germline CDR1 and CDR2 sequences are SGHVS and FQNEAQ. CDR3 length: 8 amino acids. Each CDR3 protein is one row after TCRdb ran MiXCR on the PCR reads. This table has fewer than 90,000 distinct CDR3 sequences, around 50% appearing once. This chain connects TRBV7-8 to TRBJ2-5; the D is unclear. Sequenced input: blood. The source is a male donor with severe acne vulgaris. In DNA, the CDR3 is TGTGCCACCAGCTCCCAGTACTTC. It codes for CATSSQYF.